This TCR beta chain was profiled in a study of blood T cell repertoires in COVID-19. The CDR3 runs 13 residues. V was clipped by 0 bases and J by 6 bases, with 8 bases between them. Per germline, CDR1 SGHRS and CDR2 YFSETQ. The method was immunoSEQ multiplex PCR; TCRdb's version includes in-frame clones alone and lacks a portion of them. The sample includes 300,000 to 450,000 clones, more than 75% seen only once; the top ten take 1.3%. This receptor was identified in a young man who had recovered from COVID-19. Sequencing was performed on PBMCs or T cells enriched from blood (not recorded which). The chain employs TRBV5-1 and TRBJ2-3; D possibly corresponds to TRBD1 (6 bases). This CDR3 reads CASSLGQGDTQYF. The CDR3 DNA sequence: TGCGCCAGCAGCTTGGGTCAGGGGGATACGCAGTATTTT. Using reference TRBV5-1 and TRBJ2-3 for the parts outside the CDR3, the full variable domain is KAGVTQTPRYLIKTRGQQVTLSCSPISGHRSVSWYQQTPGQGLQFLFEYFSETQRNKGNFPGRFSGRQFSNSRSEMNVSTLELGDSALYLCASSLGQGDTQYFGPGTRLTVL.